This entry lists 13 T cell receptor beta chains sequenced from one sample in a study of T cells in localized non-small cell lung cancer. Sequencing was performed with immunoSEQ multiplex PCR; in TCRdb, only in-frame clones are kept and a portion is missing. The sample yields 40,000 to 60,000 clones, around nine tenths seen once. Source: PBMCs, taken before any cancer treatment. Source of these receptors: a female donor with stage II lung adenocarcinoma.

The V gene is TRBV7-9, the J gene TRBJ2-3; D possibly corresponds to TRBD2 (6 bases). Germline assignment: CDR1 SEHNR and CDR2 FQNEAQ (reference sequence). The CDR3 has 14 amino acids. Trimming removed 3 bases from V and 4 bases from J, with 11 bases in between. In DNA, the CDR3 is TGTGCCAGCAGCTTGGAGGGCGGATCAGATACGCAGTATTTT. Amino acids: CASSLEGGSDTQYF. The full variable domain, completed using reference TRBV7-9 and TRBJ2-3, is DTGVSQNPRHKITKRGQNVTFRCDPISEHNRLYWYRQTLGQGPEFLTYFQNEAQLEKSRLLSDRFSAERPKGSFSTLEIQRTEQGDSAMYLCASSLEGGSDTQYFGPGTRLTVL.

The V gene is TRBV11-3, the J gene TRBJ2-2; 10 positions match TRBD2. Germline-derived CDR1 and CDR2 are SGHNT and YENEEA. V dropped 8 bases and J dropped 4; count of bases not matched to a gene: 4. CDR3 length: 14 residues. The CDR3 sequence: CASRSGGPTGELFF. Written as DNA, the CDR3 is TGTGCCAGCCGTAGCGGGGGGCCCACCGGGGAGCTGTTTTTT. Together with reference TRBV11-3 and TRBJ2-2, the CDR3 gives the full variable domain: EAGVVQSPRYKIIEKKQPVAFWCNPISGHNTLYWYLQNLGQGPELLIRYENEEAVDDSQLPKDRFSAERLKGVDSTLKIQPAELGDSAVYLCASRSGGPTGELFFGEGSRLTVL.

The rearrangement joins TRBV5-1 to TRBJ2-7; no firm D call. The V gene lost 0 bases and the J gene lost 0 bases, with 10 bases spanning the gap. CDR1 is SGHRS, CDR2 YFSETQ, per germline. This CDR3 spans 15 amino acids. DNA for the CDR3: TGCGCCAGCAGCTTGGATGGCGGCAGCTCCTACGAGCAGTACTTC. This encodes CASSLDGGSSYEQYF.

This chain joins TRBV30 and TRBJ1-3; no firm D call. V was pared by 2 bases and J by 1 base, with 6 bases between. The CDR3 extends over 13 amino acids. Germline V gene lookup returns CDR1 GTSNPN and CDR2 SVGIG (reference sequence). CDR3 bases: TGTGCCTGGAGTAGAGGGTCTGGAAACACCATATATTTT. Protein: CAWSRGSGNTIYF.

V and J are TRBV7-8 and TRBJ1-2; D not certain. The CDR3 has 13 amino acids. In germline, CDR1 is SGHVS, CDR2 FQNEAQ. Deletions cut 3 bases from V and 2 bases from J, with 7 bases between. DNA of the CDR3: TGTGCCAGCAGCTTGGGCGGAAACTATGGCTACACCTTC. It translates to CASSLGGNYGYTF.

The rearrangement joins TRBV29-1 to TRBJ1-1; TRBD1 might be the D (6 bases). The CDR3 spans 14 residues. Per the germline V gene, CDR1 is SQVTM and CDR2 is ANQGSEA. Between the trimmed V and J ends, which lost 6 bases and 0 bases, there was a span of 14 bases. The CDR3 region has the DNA TGCAGCGTGACAGCCACAGGGATGAACACTGAAGCTTTCTTT. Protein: CSVTATGMNTEAFF.

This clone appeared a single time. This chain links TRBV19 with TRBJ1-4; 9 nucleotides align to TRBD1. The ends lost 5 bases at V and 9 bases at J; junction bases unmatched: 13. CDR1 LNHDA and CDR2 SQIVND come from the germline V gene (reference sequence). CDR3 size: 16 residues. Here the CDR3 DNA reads TGTGCCAGTAGTGTATCCTGGACAGGGGTGAGACAAAAACTGTTTTTT. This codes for CASSVSWTGVRQKLFF.

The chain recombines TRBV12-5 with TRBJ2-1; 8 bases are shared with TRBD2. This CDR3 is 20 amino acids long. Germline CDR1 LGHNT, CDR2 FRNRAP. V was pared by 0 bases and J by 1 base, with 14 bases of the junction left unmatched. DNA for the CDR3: TGTGCTAGTGGTTTGGTACTGTCGCTTTTGCGGGGGGCTTCCTACAATGAGCAGTTCTTC. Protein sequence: CASGLVLSLLRGASYNEQFF.

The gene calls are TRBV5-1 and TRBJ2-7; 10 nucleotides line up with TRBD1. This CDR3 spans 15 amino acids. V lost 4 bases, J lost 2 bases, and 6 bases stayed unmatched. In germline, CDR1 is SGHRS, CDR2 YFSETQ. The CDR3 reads CASSLGTGDPYEQYF. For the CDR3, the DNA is TGCGCCAGCAGCCTGGGGACAGGGGACCCCTACGAGCAGTACTTC.

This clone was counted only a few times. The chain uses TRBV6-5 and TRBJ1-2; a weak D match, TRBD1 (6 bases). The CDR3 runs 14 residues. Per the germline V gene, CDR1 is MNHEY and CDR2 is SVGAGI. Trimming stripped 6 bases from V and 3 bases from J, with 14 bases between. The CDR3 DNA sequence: TGTGCCAGCAGCTCGGGGGGGGCTGACTATGGCTACACCTTC. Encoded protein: CASSSGGADYGYTF.

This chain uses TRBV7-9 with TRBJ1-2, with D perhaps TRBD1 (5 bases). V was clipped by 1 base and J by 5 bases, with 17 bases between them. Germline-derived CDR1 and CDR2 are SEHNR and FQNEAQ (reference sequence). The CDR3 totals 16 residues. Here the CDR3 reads CASSLDSGTYVYGYTF. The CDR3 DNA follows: TGTGCCAGCAGCTTAGATTCTGGGACGTACGTTTATGGCTACACCTTC.

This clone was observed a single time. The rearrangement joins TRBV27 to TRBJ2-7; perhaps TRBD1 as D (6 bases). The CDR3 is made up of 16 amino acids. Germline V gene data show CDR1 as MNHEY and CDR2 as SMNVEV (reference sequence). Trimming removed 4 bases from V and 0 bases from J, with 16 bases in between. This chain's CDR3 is CASSSPSTGGSYEQYF. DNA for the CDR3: TGTGCCAGCAGTTCGCCTTCGACAGGAGGCTCCTACGAGCAGTACTTC.

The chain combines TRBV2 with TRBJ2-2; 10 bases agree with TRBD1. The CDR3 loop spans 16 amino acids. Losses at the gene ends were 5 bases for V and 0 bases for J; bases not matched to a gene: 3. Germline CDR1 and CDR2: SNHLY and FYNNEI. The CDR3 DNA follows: TGTGCCAGCAGTACGGGACAGGGGCCGAACACCGGGGAGCTGTTTTTT. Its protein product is CASSTGQGPNTGELFF.